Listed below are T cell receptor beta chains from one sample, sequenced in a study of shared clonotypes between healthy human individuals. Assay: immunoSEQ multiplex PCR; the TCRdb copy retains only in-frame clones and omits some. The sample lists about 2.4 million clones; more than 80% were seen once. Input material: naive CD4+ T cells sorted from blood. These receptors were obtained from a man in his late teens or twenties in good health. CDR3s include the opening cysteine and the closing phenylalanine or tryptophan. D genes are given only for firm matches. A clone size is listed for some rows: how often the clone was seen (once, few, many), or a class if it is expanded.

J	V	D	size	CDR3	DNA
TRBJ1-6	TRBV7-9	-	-	CASSLGRVGGSPLHF	TGTGCCAGCAGCTTAGGGAGGGTGGGAGGTTCACCCCTCCACTTT
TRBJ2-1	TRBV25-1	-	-	CASSDTVLGLPSYNEQFF	TGTGCCAGCAGTGATACGGTGTTGGGACTCCCCTCCTACAATGAGCAGTTCTTC
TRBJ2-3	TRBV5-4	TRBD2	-	CASSLGTRSADTQYF	TGTGCCAGCAGCTTAGGGACTAGGAGCGCAGATACGCAGTATTTT
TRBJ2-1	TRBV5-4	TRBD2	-	CASSLQGLAVHEQFF	TGTGCCAGCAGCTTGCAAGGACTAGCCGTCCATGAGCAGTTCTTC
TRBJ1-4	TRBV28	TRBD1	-	CASSLPSTGANEKLFF	TGTGCCAGCAGTTTACCCTCGACAGGGGCTAATGAAAAACTGTTTTTT
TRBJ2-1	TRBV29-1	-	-	CSVRRLNNEQFF	TGCAGCGTCCGAAGACTAAACAATGAGCAGTTCTTC
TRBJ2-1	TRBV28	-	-	CASSIQATGPWNEQFF	TGTGCCAGCAGCATTCAGGCGACAGGCCCCTGGAATGAGCAGTTCTTC
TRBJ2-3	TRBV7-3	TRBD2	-	CASSLNAGGTDTQYF	TGTGCCAGCAGCTTAAACGCGGGGGGGACAGATACGCAGTATTTT
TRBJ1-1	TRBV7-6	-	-	CASSPALGGTEAFF	TGTGCCAGCAGCCCGGCCCTTGGCGGGACTGAAGCTTTCTTT
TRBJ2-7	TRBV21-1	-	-	CASSPREDGPYEQYF	TGTGCCAGCAGCCCCAGGGAGGACGGGCCCTACGAGCAGTACTTC
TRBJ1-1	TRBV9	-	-	CASSVGGGMNTEAFF	TGTGCCAGCAGCGTAGGAGGGGGTATGAACACTGAAGCTTTCTTT
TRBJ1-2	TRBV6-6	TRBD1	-	CASSYSRTGADGYTF	TGTGCCAGCAGTTACTCGAGGACAGGAGCTGATGGCTACACCTTC
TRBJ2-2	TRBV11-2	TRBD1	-	CASSLRGLLPGELFF	TGTGCCAGCAGCTTGAGGGGGCTTCTCCCCGGGGAGCTGTTTTTT
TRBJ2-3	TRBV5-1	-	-	CASSAWQPDTQYF	TGCGCCAGCAGCGCGTGGCAGCCAGATACGCAGTATTTT
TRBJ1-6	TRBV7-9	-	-	CASTGLSNSPLHF	TGTGCCAGCACGGGACTGAGTAATTCACCCCTCCACTTT
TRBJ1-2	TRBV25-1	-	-	CASSDLNYGYTF	TGTGCCAGCAGTGACCTAAACTATGGCTACACCTTC
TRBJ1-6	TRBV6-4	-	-	CASSDTNVNSPLHF	TGTGCCAGCAGTGACACGAACGTGAATTCACCCCTCCACTTT
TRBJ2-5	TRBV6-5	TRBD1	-	CASSYSRDREVETQYF	TGTGCCAGCAGTTACTCGAGGGACAGGGAGGTTGAGACCCAGTACTTC
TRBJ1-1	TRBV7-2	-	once	CASSLVTGLNTEAFF	TGTGCCAGCAGCTTAGTAACGGGGCTGAACACTGAAGCTTTCTTT
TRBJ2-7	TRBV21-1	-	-	CASSKESGNVLSYEQYF	TGTGCCAGCAGCAAAGAATCGGGCAACGTCCTCTCCTACGAGCAGTACTTC
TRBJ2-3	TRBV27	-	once	CASSLSSGSTDTQYF	TGTGCCAGCAGTCTTAGTAGCGGAAGCACAGATACGCAGTATTTT
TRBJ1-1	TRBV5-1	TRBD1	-	CASSLQGEITEAFF	TGCGCCAGCAGCCTACAGGGGGAGATCACTGAAGCTTTCTTT
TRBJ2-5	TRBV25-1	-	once	CASSGGRVAQYF	TGTGCCAGCAGTGGGGGCAGGGTGGCCCAGTACTTC
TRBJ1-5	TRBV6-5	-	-	CASSSRGFTNQPQHF	TGTGCCAGCAGCTCGAGGGGGTTCACCAATCAGCCCCAGCATTTT
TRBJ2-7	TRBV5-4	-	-	CASSLGLRGQGGEQYF	TGTGCCAGCAGCTTGGGCCTTCGAGGGCAGGGTGGCGAGCAGTACTTC
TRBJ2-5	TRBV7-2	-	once	CASSLGQWVGTQYF	TGTGCCAGCAGCTTAGGACAATGGGTCGGGACCCAGTACTTC
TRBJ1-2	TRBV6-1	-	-	CASSEVGYGTLYGYTF	TGTGCCAGCAGTGAAGTAGGATATGGGACTCTTTATGGCTACACCTTC
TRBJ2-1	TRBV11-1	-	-	CASSFSADEQFF	TGTGCCAGCAGCTTTAGCGCCGATGAGCAGTTCTTC
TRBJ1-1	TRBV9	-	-	CASSVFRDTEAFF	TGTGCCAGCAGCGTATTCAGGGACACTGAAGCTTTCTTT
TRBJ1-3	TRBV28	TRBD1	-	CASSLADRGVGNTIYF	TGTGCCAGCAGTTTAGCTGACAGGGGAGTTGGAAACACCATATATTTT
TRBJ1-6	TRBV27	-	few	CASSLWADNSPLHF	TGTGCCAGCAGTCTTTGGGCCGATAATTCACCCCTCCACTTT
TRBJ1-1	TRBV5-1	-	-	CASSLWGLTEAFF	TGCGCCAGCAGCTTGTGGGGCCTCACTGAAGCTTTCTTT
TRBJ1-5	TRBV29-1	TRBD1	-	CSVVQGAGQPQHF	TGCAGCGTGGTACAGGGGGCAGGTCAGCCCCAGCATTTT
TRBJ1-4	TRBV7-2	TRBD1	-	CASSLGTGGGWGNEKLFF	TGTGCCAGCAGCCTCGGGACAGGGGGTGGCTGGGGTAATGAAAAACTGTTTTTT
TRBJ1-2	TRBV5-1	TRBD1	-	CASSLGQGPYGYTF	TGCGCCAGCAGCCTCGGACAGGGCCCCTATGGCTACACCTTC
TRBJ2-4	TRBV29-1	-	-	CSVDISGARNIQYF	TGCAGCGTTGACATCTCCGGGGCGAGGAACATTCAGTACTTC
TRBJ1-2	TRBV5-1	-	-	CASSPRREGYGYTF	TGCGCCAGCAGTCCCCGCAGGGAGGGTTATGGCTACACCTTC
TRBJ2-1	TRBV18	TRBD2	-	CASSLTDPGLAVYNEQFF	TGTGCCAGCTCTCTCACCGACCCGGGACTAGCGGTATACAATGAGCAGTTCTTC
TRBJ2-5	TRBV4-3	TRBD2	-	CASSPQGLAGEETQYF	TGCGCCAGCAGCCCCCAAGGGCTAGCGGGAGAAGAGACCCAGTACTTC
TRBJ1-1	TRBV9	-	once	CASSVATGVNTEAFF	TGTGCCAGCAGCGTAGCTACTGGGGTGAACACTGAAGCTTTCTTT
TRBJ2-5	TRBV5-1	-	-	CASSAEGSGETQYF	TGCGCCAGCAGCGCCGAGGGGTCGGGGGAGACCCAGTACTTC
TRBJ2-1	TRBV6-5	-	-	CASRENSNEQFF	TGTGCCAGCAGGGAAAATAGCAATGAGCAGTTCTTC
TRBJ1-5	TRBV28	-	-	CASSFLGEANQPQHF	TGTGCCAGCAGTTTTTTGGGGGAAGCCAATCAGCCCCAGCATTTT